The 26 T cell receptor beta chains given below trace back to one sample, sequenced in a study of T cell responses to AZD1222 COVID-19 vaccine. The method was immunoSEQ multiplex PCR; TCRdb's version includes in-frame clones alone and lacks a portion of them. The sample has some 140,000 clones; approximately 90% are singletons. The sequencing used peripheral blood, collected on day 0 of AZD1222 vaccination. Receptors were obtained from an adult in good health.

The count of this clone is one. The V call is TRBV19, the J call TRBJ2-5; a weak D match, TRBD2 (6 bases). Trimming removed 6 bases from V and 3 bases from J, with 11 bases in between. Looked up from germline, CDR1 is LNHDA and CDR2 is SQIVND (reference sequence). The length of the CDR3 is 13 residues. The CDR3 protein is CASRGLGKETQYF. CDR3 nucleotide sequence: TGTGCCAGTAGGGGACTCGGGAAAGAGACCCAGTACTTC.

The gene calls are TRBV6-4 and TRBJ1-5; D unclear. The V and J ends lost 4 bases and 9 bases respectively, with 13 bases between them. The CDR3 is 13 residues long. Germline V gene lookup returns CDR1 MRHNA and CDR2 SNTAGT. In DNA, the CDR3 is TGTGCCAGCAGTGCCACGACTTCGTCGCCCCAGCATTTT. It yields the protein CASSATTSSPQHF.

For the CDR3, the DNA is TGTGCCAGCAGTGAATTACCCGCCCAGACTCCTACGAAGCAGTACTTC. It is translated as CASSELPAQTPTKQYF. The V and J genes are TRBV6-1 and TRBJ2-7, with D uncertain. V lost 2 bases, J lost 8 bases, and 22 bases lay in between. This CDR3 is 16 amino acids long. Per germline, CDR1 MNHNS and CDR2 SASEGT.

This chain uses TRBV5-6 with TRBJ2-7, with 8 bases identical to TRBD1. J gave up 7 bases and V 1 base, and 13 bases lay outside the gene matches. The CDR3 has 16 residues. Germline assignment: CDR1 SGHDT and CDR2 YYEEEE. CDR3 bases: TGTGCCAGCAGCTTGTTGGGGTCAGGGGGCCAGAAGGAGCAGTACTTC. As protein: CASSLLGSGGQKEQYF. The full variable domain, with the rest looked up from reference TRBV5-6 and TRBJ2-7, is DAGVTQSPTHLIKTRGQQVTLRCSPKSGHDTVSWYQQALGQGPQFIFQYYEEEERQRGNFPDRFSGHQFPNYSSELNVNALLLGDSALYLCASSLLGSGGQKEQYFGPGTRLTVT.

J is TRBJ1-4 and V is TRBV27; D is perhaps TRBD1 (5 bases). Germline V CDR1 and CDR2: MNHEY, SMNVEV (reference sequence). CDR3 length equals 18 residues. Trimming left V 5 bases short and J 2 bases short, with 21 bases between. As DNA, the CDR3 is TGTGCCAGCAGTCCCCGCTTACAACAGGAATGGACTAATGAAAAACTGTTTTTT. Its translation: CASSPRLQQEWTNEKLFF.

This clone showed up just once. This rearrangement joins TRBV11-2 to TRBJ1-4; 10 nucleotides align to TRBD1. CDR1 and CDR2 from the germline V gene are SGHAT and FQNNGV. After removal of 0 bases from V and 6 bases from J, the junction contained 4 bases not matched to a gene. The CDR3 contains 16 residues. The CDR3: CASSLDRQGADEKLFF. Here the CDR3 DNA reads TGTGCCAGCAGCTTAGATCGACAGGGGGCGGATGAAAAACTGTTTTTT.

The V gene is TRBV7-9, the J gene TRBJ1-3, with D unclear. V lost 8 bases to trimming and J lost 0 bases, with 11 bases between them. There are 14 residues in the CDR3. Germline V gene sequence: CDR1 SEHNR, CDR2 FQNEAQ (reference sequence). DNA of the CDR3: TGTGCCAGCGTACACGCTGACTCTGGAAACACCATATATTTT. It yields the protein CASVHADSGNTIYF.

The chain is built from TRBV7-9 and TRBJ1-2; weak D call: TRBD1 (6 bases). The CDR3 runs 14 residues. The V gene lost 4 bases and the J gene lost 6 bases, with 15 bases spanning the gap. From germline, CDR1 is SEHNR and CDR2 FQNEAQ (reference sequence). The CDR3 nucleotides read TGTGCCAGCAGCTCCAACCGAGGGGGACATGGCTACACCTTC. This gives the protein CASSSNRGGHGYTF.

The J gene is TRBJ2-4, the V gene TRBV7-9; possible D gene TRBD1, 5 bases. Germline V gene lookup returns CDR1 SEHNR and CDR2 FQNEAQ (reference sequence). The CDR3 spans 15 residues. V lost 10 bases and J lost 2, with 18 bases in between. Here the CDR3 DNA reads TGTGCCACCTACCGAGTGGGGCCATCCAAAAACATTCAGTACTTC. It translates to CATYRVGPSKNIQYF.

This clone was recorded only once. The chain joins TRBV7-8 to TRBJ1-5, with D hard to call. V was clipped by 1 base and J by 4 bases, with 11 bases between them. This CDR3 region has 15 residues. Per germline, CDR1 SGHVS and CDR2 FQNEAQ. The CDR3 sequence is CASSLESGWNQPQHF. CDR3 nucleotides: TGTGCCAGCAGCTTAGAGTCCGGGTGGAATCAGCCCCAGCATTTT.

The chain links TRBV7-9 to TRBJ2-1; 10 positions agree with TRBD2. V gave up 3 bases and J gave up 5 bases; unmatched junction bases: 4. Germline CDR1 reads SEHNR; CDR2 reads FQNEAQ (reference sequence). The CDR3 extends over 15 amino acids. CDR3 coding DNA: TGTGCCAGCAGCTTTAGCGGGAGGCCTAACAATGAGCAGTTCTTC. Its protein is CASSFSGRPNNEQFF.

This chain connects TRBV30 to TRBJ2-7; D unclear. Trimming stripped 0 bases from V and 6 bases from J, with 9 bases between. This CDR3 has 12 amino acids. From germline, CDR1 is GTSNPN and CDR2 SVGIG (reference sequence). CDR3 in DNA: TGTGCCTGGAGTGTGAGTTTTGGCGAGCAGTACTTC. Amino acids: CAWSVSFGEQYF.

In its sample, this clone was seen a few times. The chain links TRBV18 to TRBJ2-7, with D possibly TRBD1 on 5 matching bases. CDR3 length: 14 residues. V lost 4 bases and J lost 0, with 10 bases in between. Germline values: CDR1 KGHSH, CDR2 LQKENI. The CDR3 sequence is CASSQGRVSYEQYF. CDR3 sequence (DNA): TGTGCCAGCTCACAGGGCAGGGTCTCCTACGAGCAGTACTTC.

The CDR3 is CASRHPGTGGGLAIGYTF. The CDR3 DNA follows: TGTGCCAGTAGACATCCCGGGACAGGGGGAGGTCTGGCTATTGGCTACACCTTC. The V and J genes are TRBV19 and TRBJ1-2; 11 bases are shared with TRBD1. After removal of 6 bases from V and 7 bases from J, the junction contained 19 bases not matched to a gene. The CDR3 contains 18 residues. Germline CDR1 reads LNHDA; CDR2 reads SQIVND (reference sequence).

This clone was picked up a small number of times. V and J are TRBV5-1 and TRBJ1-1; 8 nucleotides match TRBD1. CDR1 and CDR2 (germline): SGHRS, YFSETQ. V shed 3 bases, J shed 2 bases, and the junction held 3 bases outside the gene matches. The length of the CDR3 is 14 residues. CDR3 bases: TGCGCCAGCAGCTCAGGACAGGGTAACACTGAAGCTTTCTTT. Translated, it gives CASSSGQGNTEAFF.

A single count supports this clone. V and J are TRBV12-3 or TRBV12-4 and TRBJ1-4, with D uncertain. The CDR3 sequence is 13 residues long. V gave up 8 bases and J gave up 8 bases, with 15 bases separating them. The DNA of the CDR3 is TGTGCCAGCTCACCTTTCCGGGAGGAAAAACTGTTTTTT. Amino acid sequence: CASSPFREEKLFF.

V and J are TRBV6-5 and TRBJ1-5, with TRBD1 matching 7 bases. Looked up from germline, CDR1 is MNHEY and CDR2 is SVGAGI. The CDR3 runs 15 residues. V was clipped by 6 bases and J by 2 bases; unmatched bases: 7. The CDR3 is CASRIDRVGNQPQHF. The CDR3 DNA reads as TGTGCCAGCAGGATTGACAGGGTGGGCAATCAGCCCCAGCATTTT.

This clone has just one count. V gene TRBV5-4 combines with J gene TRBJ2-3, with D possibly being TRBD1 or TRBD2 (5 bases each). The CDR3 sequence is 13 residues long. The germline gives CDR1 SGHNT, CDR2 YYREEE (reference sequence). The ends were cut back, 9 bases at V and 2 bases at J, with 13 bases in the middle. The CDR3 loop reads CATLGTDTDTQYF. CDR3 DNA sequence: TGTGCCACCCTGGGGACGGACACAGATACGCAGTATTTT.

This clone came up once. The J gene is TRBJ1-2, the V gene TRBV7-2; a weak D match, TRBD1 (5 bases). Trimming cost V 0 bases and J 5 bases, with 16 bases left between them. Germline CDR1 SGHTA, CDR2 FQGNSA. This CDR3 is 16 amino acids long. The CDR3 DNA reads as TGTGCCAGCAGCTTAGCTTCTCCAATGGGGACTTATGGCTACACCTTC. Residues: CASSLASPMGTYGYTF.

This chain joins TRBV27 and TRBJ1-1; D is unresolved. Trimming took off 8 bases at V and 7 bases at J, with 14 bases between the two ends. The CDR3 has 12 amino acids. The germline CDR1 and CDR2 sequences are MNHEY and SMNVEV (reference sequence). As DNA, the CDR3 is TGTGCCAGCTCCGGCAGAATCAATGAAGCTTTCTTT. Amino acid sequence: CASSGRINEAFF.

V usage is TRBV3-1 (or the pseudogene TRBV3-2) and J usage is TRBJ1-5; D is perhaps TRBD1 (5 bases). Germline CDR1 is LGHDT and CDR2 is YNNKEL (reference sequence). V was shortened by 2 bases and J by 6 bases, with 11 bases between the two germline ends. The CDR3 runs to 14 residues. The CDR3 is CASSQNVGTQPQHF. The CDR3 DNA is TGTGCCAGCAGCCAAAATGTGGGGACTCAGCCCCAGCATTTT.

The CDR3 sequence: CASSLIGEKLFF. Written as DNA, the CDR3 is TGCGCCAGCAGCTTGATTGGTGAAAAACTGTTTTTT. The chain has TRBV5-1 and TRBJ1-4, with D unclear. CDR3 length: 12 residues. V dropped 1 base and J dropped 7 bases, with 5 bases sitting between them. Germline-derived CDR1 and CDR2 are SGHRS and YFSETQ. Full variable domain (outside the CDR3, taken from reference TRBV5-1 and TRBJ1-4): KAGVTQTPRYLIKTRGQQVTLSCSPISGHRSVSWYQQTPGQGLQFLFEYFSETQRNKGNFPGRFSGRQFSNSRSEMNVSTLELGDSALYLCASSLIGEKLFFGSGTQLSVL.

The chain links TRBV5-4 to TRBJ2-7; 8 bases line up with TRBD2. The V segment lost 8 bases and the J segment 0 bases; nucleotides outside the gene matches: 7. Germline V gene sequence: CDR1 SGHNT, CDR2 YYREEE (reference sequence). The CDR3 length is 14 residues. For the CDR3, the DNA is TGTGCCAGTTTGGAAGCGGGAGTCTCCTACGAGCAGTACTTC. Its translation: CASLEAGVSYEQYF.

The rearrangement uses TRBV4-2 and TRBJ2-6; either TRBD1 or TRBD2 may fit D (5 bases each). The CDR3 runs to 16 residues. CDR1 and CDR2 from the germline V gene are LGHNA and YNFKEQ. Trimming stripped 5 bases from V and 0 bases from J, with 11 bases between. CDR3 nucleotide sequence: TGTGCCAGCAGCGTTGGGGGTTCCTCTGGGGCCAACGTCCTGACTTTC. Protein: CASSVGGSSGANVLTF.

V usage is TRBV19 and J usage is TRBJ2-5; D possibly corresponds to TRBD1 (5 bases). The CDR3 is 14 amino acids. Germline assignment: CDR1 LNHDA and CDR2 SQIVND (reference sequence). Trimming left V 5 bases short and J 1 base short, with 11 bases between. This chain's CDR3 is CASSGGHVQETQYF. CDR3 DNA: TGTGCCAGTAGTGGTGGACACGTCCAAGAGACCCAGTACTTC.

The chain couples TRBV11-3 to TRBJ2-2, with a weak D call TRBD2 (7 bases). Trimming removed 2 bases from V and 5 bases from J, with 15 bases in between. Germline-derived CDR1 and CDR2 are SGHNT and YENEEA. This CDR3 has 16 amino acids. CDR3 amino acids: CASSLSPGGRTGELFF. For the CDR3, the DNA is TGTGCCAGCAGCTTATCACCGGGGGGCCGGACCGGGGAGCTGTTTTTT.